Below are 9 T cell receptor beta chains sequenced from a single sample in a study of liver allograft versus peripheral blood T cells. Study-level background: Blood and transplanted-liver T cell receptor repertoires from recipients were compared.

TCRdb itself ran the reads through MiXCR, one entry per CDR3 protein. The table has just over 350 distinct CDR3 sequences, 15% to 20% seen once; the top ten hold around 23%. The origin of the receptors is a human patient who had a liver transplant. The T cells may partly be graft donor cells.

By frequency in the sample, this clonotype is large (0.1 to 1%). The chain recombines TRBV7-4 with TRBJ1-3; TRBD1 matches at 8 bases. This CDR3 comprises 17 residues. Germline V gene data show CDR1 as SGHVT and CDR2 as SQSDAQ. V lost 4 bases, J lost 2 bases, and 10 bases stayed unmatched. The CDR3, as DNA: TGTGCCAGCAGCTATAGACCCCAGGGGGCGGCTGGAAACACCATATATTTT. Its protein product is CASSYRPQGAAGNTIYF.

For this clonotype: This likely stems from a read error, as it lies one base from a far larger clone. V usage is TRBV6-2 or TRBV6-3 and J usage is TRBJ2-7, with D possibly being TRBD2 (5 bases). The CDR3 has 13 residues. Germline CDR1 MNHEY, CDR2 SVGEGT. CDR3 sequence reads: CTSSLPLPGERYF. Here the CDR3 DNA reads TGTACCAGCAGTTTACCGTTGCCTGGGGAGAGGTACTTC.

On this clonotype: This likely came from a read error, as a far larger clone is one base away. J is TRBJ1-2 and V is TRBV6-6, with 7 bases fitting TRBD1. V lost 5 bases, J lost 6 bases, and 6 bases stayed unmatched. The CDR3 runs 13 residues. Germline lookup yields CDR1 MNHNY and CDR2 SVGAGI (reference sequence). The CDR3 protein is CASSAPQGHGYTF. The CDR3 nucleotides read TGTGCCAGCAGTGCCCCACAGGGGCATGGCTACACCTTC.

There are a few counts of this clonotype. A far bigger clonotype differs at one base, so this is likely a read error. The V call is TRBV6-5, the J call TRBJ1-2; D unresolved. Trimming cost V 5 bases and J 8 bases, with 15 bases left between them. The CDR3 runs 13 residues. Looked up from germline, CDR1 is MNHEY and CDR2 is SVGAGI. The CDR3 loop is CASSESVGIGYTF. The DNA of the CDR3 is TGTGCCAGCAGTGAGTCGGTCGGGATCGGCTACACCTTC.

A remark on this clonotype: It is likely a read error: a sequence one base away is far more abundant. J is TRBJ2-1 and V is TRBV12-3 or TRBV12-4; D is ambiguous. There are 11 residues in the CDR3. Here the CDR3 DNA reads TGTGCCATCAGTGATGGGCATGAGCAGTTCTTC. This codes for CAISDGHEQFF.

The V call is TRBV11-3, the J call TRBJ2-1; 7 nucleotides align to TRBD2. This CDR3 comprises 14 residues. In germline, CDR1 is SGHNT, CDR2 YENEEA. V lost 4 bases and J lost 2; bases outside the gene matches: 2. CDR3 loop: CASSSGTTYNEQFF. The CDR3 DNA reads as TGTGCCAGCAGCTCCGGGACTACCTACAATGAGCAGTTCTTC.

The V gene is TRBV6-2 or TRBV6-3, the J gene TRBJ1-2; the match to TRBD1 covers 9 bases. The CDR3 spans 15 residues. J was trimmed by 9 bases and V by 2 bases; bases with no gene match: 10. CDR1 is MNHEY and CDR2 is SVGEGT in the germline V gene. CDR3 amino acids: CASSYRQGELDRYTF. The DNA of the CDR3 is TGTGCCAGCAGTTACCGACAGGGGGAACTGGATCGCTACACCTTC.

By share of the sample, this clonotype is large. DNA for the CDR3: TGTGCCAGCAGACGGGGACAGAACACTGAAGCTTTCTTT. Translation gives CASRRGQNTEAFF. The rearrangement joins TRBV5-4 to TRBJ1-1; maybe TRBD1 (6 bases). V gave up 5 bases and J gave up 1 base, with 9 bases separating them. Germline V gene lookup returns CDR1 SGHNT and CDR2 YYREEE (reference sequence). The CDR3 runs to 13 residues.

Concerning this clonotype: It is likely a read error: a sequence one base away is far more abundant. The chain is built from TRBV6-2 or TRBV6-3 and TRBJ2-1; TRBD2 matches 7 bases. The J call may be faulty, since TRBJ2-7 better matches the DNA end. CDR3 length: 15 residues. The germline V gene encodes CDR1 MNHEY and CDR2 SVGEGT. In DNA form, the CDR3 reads TGTGCCAGCAGTTACCGCGGACTAGTGGGAGGCGAGCAGTACTTC. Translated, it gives CASSYRGLVGGEQYF.